The T cell receptor (beta chain) described here comes from a study of response to subunit inactivated influenza vaccine. This clonotype has more than one count but fewer than ten. TCRdb analysed the RT-PCR reads with MiXCR anew, one entry per CDR3 protein. The sample yields 650,000 to 850,000 distinct CDR3 sequences, 11% to 15% seen once. CDR3 length: 14 amino acids. Trimming cost V 3 bases and J 1 base, with 9 bases left between them. CDR1 and CDR2 from the germline V gene are MDHEN and SYDVKM. This clonotype was sampled from a man over 45 who received an inactivated influenza vaccine. This material consisted of PBMCs from blood, taken 14 days before vaccination. The chain carries TRBV28 and TRBJ1-1, with D hard to call. CDR3 protein: CASSFGSQNTEAFF. The CDR3 DNA reads as TGTGCCAGCAGTTTCGGGAGTCAGAACACTGAAGCTTTCTTT.